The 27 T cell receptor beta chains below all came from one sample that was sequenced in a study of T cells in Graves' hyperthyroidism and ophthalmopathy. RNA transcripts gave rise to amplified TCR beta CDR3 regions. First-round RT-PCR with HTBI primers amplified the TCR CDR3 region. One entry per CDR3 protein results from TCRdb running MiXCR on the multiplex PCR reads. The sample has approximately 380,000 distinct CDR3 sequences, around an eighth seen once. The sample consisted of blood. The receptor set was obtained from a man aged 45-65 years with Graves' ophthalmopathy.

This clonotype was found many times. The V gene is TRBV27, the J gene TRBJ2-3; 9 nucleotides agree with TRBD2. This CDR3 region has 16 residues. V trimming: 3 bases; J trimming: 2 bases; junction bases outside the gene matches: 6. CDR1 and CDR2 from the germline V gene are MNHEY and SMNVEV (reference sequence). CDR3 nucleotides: TGTGCCAGCAGTTTCCGGACTAGCGCCAACACAGATACGCAGTATTTT. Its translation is CASSFRTSANTDTQYF.

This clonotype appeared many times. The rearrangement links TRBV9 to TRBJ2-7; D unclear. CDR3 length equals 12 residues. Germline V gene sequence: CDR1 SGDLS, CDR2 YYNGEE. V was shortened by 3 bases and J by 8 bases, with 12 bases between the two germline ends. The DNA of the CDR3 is TGTGCCAGCAGCGACCTAGAAAAGAAGCAGTACTTC. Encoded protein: CASSDLEKKQYF.

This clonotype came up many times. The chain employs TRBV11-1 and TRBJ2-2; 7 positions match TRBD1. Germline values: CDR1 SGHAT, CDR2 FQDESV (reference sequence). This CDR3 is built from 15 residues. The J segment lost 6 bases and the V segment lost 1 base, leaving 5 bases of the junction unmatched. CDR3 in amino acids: CASSLEGQVPGELFF. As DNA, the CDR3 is TGTGCCAGCAGCTTAGAAGGACAGGTTCCCGGGGAGCTGTTTTTT.

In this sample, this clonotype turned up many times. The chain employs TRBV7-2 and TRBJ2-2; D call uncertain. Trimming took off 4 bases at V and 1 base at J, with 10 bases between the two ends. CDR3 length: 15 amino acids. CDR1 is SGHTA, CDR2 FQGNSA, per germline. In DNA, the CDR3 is TGTGCCAGCAGCTCTTTAAATTTGAACACCGGGGAGCTGTTTTTT. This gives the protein CASSSLNLNTGELFF.

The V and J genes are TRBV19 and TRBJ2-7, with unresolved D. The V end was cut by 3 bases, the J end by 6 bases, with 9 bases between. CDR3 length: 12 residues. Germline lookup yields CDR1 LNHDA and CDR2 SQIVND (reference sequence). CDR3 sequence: CASSMGGSEQYF. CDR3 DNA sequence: TGTGCCAGTAGTATGGGCGGTTCCGAGCAGTACTTC. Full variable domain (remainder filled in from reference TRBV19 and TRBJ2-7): DGGITQSPKYLFRKEGQNVTLSCEQNLNHDAMYWYRQDPGQGLRLIYYSQIVNDFQKGDIAEGYSVSREKKESFPLTVTSAQKNPTAFYLCASSMGGSEQYFGPGTRLTVT.

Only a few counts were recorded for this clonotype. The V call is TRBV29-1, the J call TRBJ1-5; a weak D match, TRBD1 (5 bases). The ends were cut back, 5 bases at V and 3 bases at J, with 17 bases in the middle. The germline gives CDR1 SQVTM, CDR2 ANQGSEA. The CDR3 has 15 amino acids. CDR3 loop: CSVKSGGGINQPQHF. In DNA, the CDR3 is TGCAGCGTTAAATCAGGCGGGGGAATCAATCAGCCCCAGCATTTT.

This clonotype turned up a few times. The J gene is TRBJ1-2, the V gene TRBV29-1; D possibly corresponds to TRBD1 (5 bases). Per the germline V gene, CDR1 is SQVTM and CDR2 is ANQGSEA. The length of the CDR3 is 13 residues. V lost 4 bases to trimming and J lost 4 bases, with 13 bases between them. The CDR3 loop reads CSVGYQGGYGYTF. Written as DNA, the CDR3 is TGCAGCGTTGGGTACCAGGGTGGCTATGGCTACACCTTC.

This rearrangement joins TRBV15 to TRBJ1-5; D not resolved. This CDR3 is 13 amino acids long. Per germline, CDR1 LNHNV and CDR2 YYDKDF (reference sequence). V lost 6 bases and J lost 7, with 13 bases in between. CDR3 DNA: TGTGCCACCAGTCTAAAGTACGACCAGCCCCAGCATTTT. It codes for CATSLKYDQPQHF.

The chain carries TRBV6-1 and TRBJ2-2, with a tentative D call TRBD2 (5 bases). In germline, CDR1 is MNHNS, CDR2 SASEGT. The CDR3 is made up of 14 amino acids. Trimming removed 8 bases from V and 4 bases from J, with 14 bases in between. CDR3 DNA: TGTGCCAGCGGGTTGAGGGCGGTCACCGGGGAGCTGTTTTTT. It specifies CASGLRAVTGELFF.

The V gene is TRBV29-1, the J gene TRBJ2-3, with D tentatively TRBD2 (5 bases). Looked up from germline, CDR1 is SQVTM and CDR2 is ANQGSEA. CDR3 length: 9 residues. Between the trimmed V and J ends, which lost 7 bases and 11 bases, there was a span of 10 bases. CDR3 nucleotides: TGCAGCGCCGAGGGAGAGCAGTATTTT. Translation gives CSAEGEQYF.

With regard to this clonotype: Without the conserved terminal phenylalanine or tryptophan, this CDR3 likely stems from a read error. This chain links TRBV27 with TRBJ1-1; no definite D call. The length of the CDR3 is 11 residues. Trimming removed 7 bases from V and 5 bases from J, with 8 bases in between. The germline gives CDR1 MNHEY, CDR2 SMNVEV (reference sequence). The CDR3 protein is CASKYGTEAFL. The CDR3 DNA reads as TGTGCCAGCAAGTATGGGACTGAAGCTTTCCTT.

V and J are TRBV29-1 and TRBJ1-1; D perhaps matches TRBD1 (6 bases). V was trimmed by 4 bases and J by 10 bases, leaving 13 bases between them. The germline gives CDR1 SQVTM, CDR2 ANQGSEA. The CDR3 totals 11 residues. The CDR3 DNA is TGCAGCGTTGCGGGTGCCAGGGGAGCTTTCTTT. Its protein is CSVAGARGAFF. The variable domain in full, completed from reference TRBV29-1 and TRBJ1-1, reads SAVISQKPSRDICQRGTSLTIQCQVDSQVTMMFWYRQQPGQSLTLIATANQGSEATYESGFVIDKFPISRPNLTFSTLTVSNMSPEDSSIYLCSVAGARGAFFGQGTRLTVV.

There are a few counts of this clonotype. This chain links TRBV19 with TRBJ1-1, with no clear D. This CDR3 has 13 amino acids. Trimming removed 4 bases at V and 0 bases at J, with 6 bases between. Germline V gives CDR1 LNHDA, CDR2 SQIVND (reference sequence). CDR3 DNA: TGTGCCAGTAGTAAGAAGGTGAACACTGAAGCTTTCTTT. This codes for CASSKKVNTEAFF.

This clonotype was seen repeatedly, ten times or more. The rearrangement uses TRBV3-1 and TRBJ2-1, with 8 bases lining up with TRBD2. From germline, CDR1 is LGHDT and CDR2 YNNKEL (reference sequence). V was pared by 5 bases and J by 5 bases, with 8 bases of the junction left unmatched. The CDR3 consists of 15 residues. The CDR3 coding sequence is TGTGCCAGCAGCTCGGGACTAGTGGGAAACAATGAGCAGTTCTTC. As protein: CASSSGLVGNNEQFF.

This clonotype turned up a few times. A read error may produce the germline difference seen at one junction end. CDR3 in amino acids: CAWSAGARRFGNGQFF. As DNA, the CDR3 is TGTGCCTGGAGTGCTGGCGCGAGGAGATTCGGGAATGGGCAGTTCTTC. The chain uses TRBV30 and TRBJ2-1, with a possible D match to TRBD2 (5 bases). The CDR3 runs to 16 residues. The V gene's germline CDR1 is GTSNPN and CDR2 SVGIG (reference sequence). Filled out from reference TRBV30 and TRBJ2-1, the complete variable domain reads SQTIHQWPATLVQPVGSPLSLECTVEGTSNPNLYWYRQAAGRGLQLLFYSVGIGQISSEVPQNLSASRPQDRQFILSSKKLLLSDSGFYLCAWSAGARRFGNGQFFGPGTRLTVL.

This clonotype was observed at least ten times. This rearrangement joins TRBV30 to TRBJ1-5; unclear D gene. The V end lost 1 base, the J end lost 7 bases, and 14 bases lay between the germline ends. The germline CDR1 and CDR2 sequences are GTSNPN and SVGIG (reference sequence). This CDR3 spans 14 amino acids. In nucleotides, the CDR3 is TGTGCCTGGAGTGCCGACTGGGCAGGACAGCCCCAGCATTTT. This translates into CAWSADWAGQPQHF. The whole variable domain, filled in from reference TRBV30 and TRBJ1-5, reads SQTIHQWPATLVQPVGSPLSLECTVEGTSNPNLYWYRQAAGRGLQLLFYSVGIGQISSEVPQNLSASRPQDRQFILSSKKLLLSDSGFYLCAWSADWAGQPQHFGDGTRLSIL.

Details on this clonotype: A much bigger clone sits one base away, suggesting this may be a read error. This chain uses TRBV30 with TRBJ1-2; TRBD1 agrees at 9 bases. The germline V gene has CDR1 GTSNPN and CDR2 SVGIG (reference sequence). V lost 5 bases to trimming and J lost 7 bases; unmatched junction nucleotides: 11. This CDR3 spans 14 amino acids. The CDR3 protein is CAWGNDRGYSGYTF. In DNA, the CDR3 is TGTGCCTGGGGTAACGACAGGGGGTACTCTGGCTACACCTTC. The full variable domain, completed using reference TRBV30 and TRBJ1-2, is SQTIHQWPATLVQPVGSPLSLECTVEGTSNPNLYWYRQAAGRGLQLLFYSVGIGQISSEVPQNLSASRPQDRQFILSSKKLLLSDSGFYLCAWGNDRGYSGYTFGSGTRLTVV.

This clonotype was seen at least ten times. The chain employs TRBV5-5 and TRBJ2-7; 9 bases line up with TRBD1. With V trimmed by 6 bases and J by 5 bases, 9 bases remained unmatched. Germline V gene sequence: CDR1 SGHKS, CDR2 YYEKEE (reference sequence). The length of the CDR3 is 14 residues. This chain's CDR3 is CASNRRTGVDEQYF. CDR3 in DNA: TGTGCCAGCAACCGTAGGACAGGGGTCGACGAGCAGTACTTC.

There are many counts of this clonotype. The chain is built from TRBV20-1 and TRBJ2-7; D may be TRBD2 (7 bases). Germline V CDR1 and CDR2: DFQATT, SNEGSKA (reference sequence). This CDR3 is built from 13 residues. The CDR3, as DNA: TGCAGCGGGAGGACAGTGGAGGCCTACGAGCAGTACTTC. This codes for CSGRTVEAYEQYF.

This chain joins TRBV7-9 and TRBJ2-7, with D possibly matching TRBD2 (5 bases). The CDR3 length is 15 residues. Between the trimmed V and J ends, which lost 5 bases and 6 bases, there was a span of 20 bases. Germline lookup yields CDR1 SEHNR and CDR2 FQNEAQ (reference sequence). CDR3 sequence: CASSLALEVPCEQYF. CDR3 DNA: TGTGCCAGCAGCCTGGCACTAGAGGTCCCCTGCGAGCAGTACTTC.

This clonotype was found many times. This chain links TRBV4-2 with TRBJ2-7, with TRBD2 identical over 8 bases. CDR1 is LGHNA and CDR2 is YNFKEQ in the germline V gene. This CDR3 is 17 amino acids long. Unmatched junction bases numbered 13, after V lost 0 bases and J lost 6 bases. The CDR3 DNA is TGTGCCAGCAGCCAAGATGCCACTCTCGGACTAGCCTTCGAGCAGTACTTC. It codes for CASSQDATLGLAFEQYF.

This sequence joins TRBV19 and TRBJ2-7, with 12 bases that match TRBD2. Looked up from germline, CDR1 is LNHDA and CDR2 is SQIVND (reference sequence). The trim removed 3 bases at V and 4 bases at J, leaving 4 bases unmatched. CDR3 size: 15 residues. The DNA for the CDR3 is TGTGCCAGTAGTATCGCTCTAGCGGGAGGGTACGAGCAGTACTTC. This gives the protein CASSIALAGGYEQYF.

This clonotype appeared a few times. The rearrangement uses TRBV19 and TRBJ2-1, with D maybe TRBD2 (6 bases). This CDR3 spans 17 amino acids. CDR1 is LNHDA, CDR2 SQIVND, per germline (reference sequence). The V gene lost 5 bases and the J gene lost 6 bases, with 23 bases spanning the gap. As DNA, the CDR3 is TGTGCCAGTAGTTACCGACCGGGACTCCGCGGATCCAATGAGCAGTTCTTC. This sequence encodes CASSYRPGLRGSNEQFF. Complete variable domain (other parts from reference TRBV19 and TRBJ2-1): DGGITQSPKYLFRKEGQNVTLSCEQNLNHDAMYWYRQDPGQGLRLIYYSQIVNDFQKGDIAEGYSVSREKKESFPLTVTSAQKNPTAFYLCASSYRPGLRGSNEQFFGPGTRLTVL.

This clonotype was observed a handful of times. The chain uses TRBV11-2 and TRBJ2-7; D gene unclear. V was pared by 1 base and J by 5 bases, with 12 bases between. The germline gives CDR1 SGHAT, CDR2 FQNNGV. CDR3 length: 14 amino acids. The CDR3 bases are TGTGCCAGCAGCTTAGTTCTAGGAAGGGACGAGCAGTACTTC. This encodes CASSLVLGRDEQYF.

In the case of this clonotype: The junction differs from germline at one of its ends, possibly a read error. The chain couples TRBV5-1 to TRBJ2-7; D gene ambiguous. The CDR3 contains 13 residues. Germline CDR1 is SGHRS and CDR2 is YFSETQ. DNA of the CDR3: TGCGCCAGCAGCTTGGGGGGTGCCTACGAGCGGTACTTC. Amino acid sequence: CASSLGGAYERYF.

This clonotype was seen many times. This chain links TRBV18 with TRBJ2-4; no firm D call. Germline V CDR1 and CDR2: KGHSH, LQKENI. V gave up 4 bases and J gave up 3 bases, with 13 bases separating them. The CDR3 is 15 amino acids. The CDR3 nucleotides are TGTGCCAGCTCACATCCGACACAGAACAAAAACATTCAGTACTTC. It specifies CASSHPTQNKNIQYF.

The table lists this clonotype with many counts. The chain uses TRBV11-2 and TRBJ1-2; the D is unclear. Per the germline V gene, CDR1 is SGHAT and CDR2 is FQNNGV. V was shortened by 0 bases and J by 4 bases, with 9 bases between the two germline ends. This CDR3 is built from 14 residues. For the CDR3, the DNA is TGTGCCAGCAGCTTAGATCTCTCCAGCTATGGCTACACCTTC. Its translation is CASSLDLSSYGYTF. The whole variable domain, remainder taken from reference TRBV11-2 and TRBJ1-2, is EAGVAQSPRYKIIEKRQSVAFWCNPISGHATLYWYQQILGQGPKLLIQFQNNGVVDDSQLPKDRFSAERLKGVDSTLKIQPAKLEDSAVYLCASSLDLSSYGYTFGSGTRLTVV.